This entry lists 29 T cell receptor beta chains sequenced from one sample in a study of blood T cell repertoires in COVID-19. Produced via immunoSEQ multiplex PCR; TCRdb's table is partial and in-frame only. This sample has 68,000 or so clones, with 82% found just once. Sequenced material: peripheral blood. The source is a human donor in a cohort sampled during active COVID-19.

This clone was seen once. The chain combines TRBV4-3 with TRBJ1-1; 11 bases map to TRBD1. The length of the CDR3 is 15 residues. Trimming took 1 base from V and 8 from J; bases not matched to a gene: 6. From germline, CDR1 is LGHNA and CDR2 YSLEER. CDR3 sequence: CASSQAYGTGGEAFF. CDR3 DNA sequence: TGCGCCAGCAGCCAAGCTTACGGGACAGGGGGGGAAGCTTTCTTT.

CDR3 bases: TGTGCCAGTACCGCCGACAGGGGAAGAAACTATGGCTACACCTTC. It encodes CASTADRGRNYGYTF. J is TRBJ1-2 and V is TRBV19; 8 bases align to TRBD1. CDR1 LNHDA and CDR2 SQIVND come from the germline V gene (reference sequence). V shed 7 bases, J shed 2 bases, and the junction held 9 bases outside the gene matches. The CDR3 has 15 amino acids.

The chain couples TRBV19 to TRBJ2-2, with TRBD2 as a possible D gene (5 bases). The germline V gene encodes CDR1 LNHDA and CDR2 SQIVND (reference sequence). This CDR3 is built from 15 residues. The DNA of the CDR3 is TGTGCTAGCGATTCGACAATCACTGTGGCCGGGGAGCTGTTTTTT. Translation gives CASDSTITVAGELFF.

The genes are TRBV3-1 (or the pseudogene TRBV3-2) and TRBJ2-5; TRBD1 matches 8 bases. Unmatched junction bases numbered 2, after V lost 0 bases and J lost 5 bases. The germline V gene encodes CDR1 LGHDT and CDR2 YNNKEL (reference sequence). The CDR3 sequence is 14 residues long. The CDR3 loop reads CASSQDPGGETQYF. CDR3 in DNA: TGTGCCAGCAGCCAAGATCCAGGGGGCGAGACCCAGTACTTC.

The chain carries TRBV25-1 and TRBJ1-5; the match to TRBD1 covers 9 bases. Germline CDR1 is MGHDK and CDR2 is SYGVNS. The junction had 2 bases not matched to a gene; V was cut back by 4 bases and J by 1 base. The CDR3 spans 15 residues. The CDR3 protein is CASSGTGASNQPQHF. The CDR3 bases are TGTGCCAGCAGTGGGACAGGGGCCAGCAATCAGCCCCAGCATTTT.

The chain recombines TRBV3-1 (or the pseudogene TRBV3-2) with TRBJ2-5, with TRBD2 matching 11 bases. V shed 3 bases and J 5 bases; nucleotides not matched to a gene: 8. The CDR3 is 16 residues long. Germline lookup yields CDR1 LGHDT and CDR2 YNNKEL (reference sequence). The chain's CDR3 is CASSHLSGGALETQYF. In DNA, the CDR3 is TGTGCCAGCAGCCACCTTAGCGGGGGGGCCCTGGAGACCCAGTACTTC.

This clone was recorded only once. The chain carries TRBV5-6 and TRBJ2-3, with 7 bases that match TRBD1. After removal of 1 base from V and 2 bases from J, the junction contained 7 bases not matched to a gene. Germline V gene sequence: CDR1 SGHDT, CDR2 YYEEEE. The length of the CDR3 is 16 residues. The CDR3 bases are TGTGCCAGCAGCTTGAGGGACAGTCGAATCACAGATACGCAGTATTTT. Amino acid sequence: CASSLRDSRITDTQYF.

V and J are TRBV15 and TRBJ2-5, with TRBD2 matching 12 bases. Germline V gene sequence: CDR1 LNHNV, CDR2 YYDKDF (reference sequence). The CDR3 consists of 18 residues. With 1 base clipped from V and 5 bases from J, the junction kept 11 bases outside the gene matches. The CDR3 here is CATSRARRTSGGQETQYF. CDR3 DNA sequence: TGTGCCACCAGCAGAGCCCGGCGTACTAGCGGGGGGCAGGAGACCCAGTACTTC.

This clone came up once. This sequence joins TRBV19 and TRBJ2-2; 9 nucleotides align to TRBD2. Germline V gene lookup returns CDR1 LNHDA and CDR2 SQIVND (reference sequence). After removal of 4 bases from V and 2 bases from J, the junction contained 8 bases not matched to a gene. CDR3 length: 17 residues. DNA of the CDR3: TGTGCCAGTAGTAGGGGAGCGGGGGGCCTAAACACCGGGGAGCTGTTTTTT. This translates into CASSRGAGGLNTGELFF.

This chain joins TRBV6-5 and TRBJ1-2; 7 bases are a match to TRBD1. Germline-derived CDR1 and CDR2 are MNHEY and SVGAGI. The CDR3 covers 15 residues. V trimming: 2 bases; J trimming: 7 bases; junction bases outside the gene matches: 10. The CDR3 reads CASSYPGGGAGGYTF. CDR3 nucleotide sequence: TGTGCCAGCAGTTACCCCGGAGGGGGCGCCGGTGGCTACACCTTC.

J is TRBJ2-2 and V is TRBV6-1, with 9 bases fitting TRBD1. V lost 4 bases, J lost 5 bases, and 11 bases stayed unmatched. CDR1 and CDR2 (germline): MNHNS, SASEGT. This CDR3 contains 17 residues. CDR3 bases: TGTGCCAGCAGTGGTGGTCCGGGGACAGGGAGGACCGGGGAGCTGTTTTTT. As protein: CASSGGPGTGRTGELFF.

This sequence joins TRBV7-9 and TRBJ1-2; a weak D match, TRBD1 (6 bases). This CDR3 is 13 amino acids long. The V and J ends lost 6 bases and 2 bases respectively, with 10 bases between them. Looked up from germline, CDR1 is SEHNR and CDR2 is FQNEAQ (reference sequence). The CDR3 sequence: CASSRTDNYGYTF. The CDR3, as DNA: TGTGCCAGCAGTCGGACAGACAACTATGGCTACACCTTC.

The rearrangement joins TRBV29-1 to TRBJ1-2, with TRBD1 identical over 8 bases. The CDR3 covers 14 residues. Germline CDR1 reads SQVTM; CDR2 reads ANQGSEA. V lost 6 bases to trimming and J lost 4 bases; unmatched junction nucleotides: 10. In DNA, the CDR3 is TGCAGCGTGGAACCCAGGGGGCGCGGCTATGGCTACACCTTC. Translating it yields CSVEPRGRGYGYTF.

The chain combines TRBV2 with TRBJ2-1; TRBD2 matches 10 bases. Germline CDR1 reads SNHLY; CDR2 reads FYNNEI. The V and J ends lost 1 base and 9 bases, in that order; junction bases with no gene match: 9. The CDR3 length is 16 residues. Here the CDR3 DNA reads TGTGCCAGCAGTGAAGGACTAGCGGGTGGGGGTGGTGAGCAGTTCTTC. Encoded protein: CASSEGLAGGGGEQFF.

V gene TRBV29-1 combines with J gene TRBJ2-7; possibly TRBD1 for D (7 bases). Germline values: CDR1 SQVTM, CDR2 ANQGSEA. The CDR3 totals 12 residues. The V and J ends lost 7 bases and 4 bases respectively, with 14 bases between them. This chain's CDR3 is CSGRGPSYEQYF. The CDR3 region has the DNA TGCAGCGGGAGGGGGCCCAGTTACGAGCAGTACTTC.

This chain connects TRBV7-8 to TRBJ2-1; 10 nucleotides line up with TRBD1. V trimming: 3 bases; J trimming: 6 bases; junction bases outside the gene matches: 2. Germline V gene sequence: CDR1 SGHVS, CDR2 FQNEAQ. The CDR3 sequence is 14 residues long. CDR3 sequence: CASSFWDRGNEQFF. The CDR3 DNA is TGTGCCAGCAGCTTCTGGGACAGGGGCAATGAGCAGTTCTTC.

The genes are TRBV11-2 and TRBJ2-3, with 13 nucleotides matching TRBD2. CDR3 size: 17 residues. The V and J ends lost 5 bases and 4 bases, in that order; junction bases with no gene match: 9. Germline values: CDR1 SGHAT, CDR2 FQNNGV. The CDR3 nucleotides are TGTGCCAGCAGCATTAGCCCCGGGACTAGCGGGGCAGATACGCAGTATTTT. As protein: CASSISPGTSGADTQYF.

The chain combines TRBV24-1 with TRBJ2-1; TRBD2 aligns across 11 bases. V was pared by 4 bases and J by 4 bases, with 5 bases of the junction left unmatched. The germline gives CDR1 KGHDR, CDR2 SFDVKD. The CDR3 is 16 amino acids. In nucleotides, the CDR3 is TGTGCCACCAGTGAGGCCGGGACTAGCGGTTACAATGAGCAGTTCTTC. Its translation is CATSEAGTSGYNEQFF.

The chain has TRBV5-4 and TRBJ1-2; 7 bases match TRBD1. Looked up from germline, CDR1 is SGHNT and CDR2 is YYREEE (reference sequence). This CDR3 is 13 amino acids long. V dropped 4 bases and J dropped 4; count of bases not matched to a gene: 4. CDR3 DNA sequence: TGTGCCAGCAGCCTAGGACAGGTCTATGGCTACACCTTC. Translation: CASSLGQVYGYTF. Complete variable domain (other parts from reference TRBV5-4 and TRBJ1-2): ETGVTQSPTHLIKTRGQQVTLRCSSQSGHNTVSWYQQALGQGPQFIFQYYREEENGRGNFPPRFSGLQFPNYSSELNVNALELDDSALYLCASSLGQVYGYTFGSGTRLTVV.

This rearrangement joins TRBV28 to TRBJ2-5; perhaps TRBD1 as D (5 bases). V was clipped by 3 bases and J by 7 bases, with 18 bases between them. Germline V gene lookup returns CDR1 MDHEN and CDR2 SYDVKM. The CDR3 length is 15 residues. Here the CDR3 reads CASSFQGSPRLTQYF. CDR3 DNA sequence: TGTGCCAGCAGTTTTCAGGGTTCCCCCCGCTTGACCCAGTACTTC.

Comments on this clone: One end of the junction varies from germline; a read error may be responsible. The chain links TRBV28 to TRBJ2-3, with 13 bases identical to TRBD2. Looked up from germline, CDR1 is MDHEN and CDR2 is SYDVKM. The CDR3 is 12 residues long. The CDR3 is CASSLLAGGRTF. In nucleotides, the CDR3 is TGTGCCAGCAGTCTACTAGCGGGGGGGCGCACTTTT.

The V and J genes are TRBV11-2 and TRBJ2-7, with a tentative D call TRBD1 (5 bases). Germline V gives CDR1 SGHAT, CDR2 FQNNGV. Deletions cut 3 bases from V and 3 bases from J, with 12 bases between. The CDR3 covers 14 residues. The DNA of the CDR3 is TGTGCCAGCAGCTTCTTACAGGATGGCTACGAGCAGTACTTC. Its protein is CASSFLQDGYEQYF.

DNA for the CDR3: TGTGCCAGCATCCTAGATCGGTCCACTGGCTACACCTTC. Protein sequence: CASILDRSTGYTF. The rearrangement links TRBV6-5 to TRBJ1-2; the D is unclear. Germline V gene data show CDR1 as MNHEY and CDR2 as SVGAGI. V lost 7 bases and J lost 7, with 16 bases in between. This CDR3 has 13 amino acids.

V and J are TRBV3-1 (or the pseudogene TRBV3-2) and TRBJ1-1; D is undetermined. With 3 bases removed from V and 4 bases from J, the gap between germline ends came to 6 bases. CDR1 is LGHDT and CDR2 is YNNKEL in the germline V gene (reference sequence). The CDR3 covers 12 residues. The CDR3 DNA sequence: TGTGCCAGCAGCCATCTAGGCACTGAAGCTTTCTTT. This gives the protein CASSHLGTEAFF.

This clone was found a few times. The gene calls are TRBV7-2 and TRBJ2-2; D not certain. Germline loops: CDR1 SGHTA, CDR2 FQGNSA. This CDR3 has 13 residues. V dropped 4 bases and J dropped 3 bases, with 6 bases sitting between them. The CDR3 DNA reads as TGTGCCAGCAGCTCGAGATACACCGGGGAGCTGTTTTTT. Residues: CASSSRYTGELFF.

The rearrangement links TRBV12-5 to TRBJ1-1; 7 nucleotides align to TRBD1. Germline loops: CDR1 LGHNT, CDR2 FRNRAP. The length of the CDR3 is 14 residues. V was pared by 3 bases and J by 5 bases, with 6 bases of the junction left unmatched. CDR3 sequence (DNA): TGTGCTAGTGGTTTATCCTCGGGACAGACTGAAGCTTTCTTT. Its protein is CASGLSSGQTEAFF.

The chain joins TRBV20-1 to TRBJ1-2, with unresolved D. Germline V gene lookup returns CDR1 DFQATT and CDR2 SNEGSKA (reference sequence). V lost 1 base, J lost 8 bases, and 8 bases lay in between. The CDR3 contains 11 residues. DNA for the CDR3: TGCAGTGCTAGAGTAGGACTCGGCTACACCTTC. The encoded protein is CSARVGLGYTF.

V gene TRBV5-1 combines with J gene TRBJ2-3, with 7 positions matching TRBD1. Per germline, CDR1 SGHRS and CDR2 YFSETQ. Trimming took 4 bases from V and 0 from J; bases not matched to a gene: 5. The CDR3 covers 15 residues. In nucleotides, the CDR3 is TGCGCCAGCAGCACCCTCAGGGGGAGCACAGATACGCAGTATTTT. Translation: CASSTLRGSTDTQYF.

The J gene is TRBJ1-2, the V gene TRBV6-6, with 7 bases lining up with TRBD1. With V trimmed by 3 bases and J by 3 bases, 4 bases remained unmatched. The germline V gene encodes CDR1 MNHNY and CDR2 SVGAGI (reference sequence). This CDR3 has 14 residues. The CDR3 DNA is TGTGCCAGCAGTTATGGCAGGGGGGACTATGGCTACACCTTC. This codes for CASSYGRGDYGYTF.